The 5 T cell receptor beta chains below come from one sample, sequenced in a study of graft-versus-host responses after intestinal transplantation. TCRdb's copy holds only in-frame clones and misses some; the assay was immunoSEQ multiplex PCR. The repertoire holds tens of thousands of clones, 90% to 95% seen once, with over 0.4% in the top ten. Their cognate antigens are unknown. The sample was unstimulated CD8+ T cells sorted from spleen or lymph node cells, taken before intestinal transplant. These receptors were collected from a human donor who received an intestinal transplant.

The V call is TRBV5-1, the J call TRBJ2-1; 12 bases align to TRBD2. V lost 4 bases and J lost 5; bases outside the gene matches: 4. Germline lookup yields CDR1 SGHRS and CDR2 YFSETQ. This CDR3 region has 15 residues. This chain's CDR3 is CASSPGTSGHNEQFF. Here the CDR3 DNA reads TGCGCCAGCAGCCCCGGGACTAGCGGGCACAATGAGCAGTTCTTC.

The CDR3 DNA is TGTGCCAGCGGAGTACAGAGTTACGAGCAGTACTTC. Translation gives CASGVQSYEQYF. The chain is built from TRBV27 and TRBJ2-7, with D uncertain. CDR3 length: 12 residues. Looked up from germline, CDR1 is MNHEY and CDR2 is SMNVEV (reference sequence). V gave up 8 bases and J gave up 4 bases, with 12 bases separating them.

The V and J genes are TRBV7-9 and TRBJ1-4; 9 nucleotides match TRBD1. The CDR3 loop spans 15 amino acids. CDR1 SEHNR and CDR2 FQNEAQ come from the germline V gene (reference sequence). The V and J ends lost 5 bases and 7 bases, in that order; junction bases with no gene match: 8. DNA for the CDR3: TGTGCCAGCAGCCCCGGACAGGGGAAGAGTGAAAAACTGTTTTTT. It translates to CASSPGQGKSEKLFF. The complete variable domain, with remaining parts taken from reference TRBV7-9 and TRBJ1-4, reads DTGVSQNPRHKITKRGQNVTFRCDPISEHNRLYWYRQTLGQGPEFLTYFQNEAQLEKSRLLSDRFSAERPKGSFSTLEIQRTEQGDSAMYLCASSPGQGKSEKLFFGSGTQLSVL.

The rearrangement uses TRBV28 and TRBJ2-3; unclear D gene. V was cut by 4 bases and J by 5 bases, with 4 bases left in between. The CDR3 loop spans 11 amino acids. Germline V gene data show CDR1 as MDHEN and CDR2 as SYDVKM. The CDR3 bases are TGTGCCAGCAGTTCCGGAGATACGCAGTATTTT. As protein: CASSSGDTQYF.

The chain employs TRBV9 and TRBJ2-1, with D unclear. CDR1 SGDLS and CDR2 YYNGEE come from the germline V gene. The CDR3 totals 13 residues. Trimming stripped 0 bases from V and 8 bases from J, with 9 bases between. CDR3 DNA: TGTGCCAGCAGCGTAGGCCAGGTCCATGAGCAGTTCTTC. Amino acid sequence: CASSVGQVHEQFF.